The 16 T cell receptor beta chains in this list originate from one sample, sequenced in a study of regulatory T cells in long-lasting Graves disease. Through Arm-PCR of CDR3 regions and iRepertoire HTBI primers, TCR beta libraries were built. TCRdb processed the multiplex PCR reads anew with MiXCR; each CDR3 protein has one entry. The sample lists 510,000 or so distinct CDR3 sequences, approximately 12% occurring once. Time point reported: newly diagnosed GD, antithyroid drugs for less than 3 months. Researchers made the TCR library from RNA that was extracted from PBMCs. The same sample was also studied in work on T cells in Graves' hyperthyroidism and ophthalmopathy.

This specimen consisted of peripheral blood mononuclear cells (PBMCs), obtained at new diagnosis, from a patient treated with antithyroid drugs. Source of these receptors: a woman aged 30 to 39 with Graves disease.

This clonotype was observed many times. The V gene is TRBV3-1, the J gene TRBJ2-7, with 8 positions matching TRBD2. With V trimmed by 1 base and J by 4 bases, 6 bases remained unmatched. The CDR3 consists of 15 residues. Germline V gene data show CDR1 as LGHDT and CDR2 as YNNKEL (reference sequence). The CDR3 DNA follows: TGTGCCAGCAGCCAAGGACAGCGGGAGTTTTACGAGCAGTACTTC. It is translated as CASSQGQREFYEQYF.

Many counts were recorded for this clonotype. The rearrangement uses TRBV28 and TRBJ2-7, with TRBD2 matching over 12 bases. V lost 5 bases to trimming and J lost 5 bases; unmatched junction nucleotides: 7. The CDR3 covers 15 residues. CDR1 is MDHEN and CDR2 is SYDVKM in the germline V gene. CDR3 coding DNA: TGTGCCAGCAGTCTGACTAGCGGGAGTAGGAACGAGCAGTACTTC. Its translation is CASSLTSGSRNEQYF. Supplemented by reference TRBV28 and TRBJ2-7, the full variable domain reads DVKVTQSSRYLVKRTGEKVFLECVQDMDHENMFWYRQDPGLGLRLIYFSYDVKMKEKGDIPEGYSVSREKKERFSLILESASTNQTSMYLCASSLTSGSRNEQYFGPGTRLTVT.

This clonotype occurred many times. Here the CDR3 reads CALRQANTYEQYF. The DNA of the CDR3 is TGTGCCCTGAGGCAGGCTAACACCTACGAGCAGTACTTC. This chain joins TRBV30 and TRBJ2-7; D gene uncertain. Trimming pared 8 bases from V and 2 bases from J, leaving 16 bases between. This CDR3 contains 13 residues. Per the germline V gene, CDR1 is GTSNPN and CDR2 is SVGIG (reference sequence).

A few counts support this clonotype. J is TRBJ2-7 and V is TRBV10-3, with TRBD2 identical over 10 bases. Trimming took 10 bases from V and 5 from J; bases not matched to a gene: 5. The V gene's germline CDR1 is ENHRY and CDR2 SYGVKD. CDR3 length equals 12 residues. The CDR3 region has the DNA TGTGCCACCAGCCTAGCGGGAGACGAGCAGTACTTC. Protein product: CATSLAGDEQYF.

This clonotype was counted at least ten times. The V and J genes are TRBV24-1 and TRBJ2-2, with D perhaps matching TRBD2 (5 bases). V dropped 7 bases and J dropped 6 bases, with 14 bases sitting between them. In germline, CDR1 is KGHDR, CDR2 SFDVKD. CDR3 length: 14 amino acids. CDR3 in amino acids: CATRGESSAGELFF. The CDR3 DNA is TGTGCCACCAGGGGAGAATCTAGTGCCGGGGAGCTGTTTTTT.

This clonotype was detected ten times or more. CDR3 DNA: TGTGCCAGCAGCTTAAGCGGCAGGCTGGGCGATGAGCAGTTCTTC. Residues: CASSLSGRLGDEQFF. The genes are TRBV7-3 and TRBJ2-1; D is unresolved. V was shortened by 1 base and J by 8 bases, with 15 bases between the two germline ends. CDR3 length: 15 amino acids. Germline lookup yields CDR1 SGHTA and CDR2 FQGTGA.

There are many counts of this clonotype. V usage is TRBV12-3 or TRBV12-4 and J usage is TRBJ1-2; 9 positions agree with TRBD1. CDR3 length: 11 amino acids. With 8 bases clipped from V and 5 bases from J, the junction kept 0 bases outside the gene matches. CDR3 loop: CASGTGYGYTF. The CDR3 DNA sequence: TGTGCCAGCGGGACAGGGTATGGCTACACCTTC.

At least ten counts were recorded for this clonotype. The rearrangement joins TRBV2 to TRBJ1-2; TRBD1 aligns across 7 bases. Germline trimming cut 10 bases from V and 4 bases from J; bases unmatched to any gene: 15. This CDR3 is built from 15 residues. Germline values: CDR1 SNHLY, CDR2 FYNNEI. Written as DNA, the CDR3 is TGTGCCACCCTTGACCCCCTGAGGGGGCTCTATGGCTACACCTTC. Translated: CATLDPLRGLYGYTF.

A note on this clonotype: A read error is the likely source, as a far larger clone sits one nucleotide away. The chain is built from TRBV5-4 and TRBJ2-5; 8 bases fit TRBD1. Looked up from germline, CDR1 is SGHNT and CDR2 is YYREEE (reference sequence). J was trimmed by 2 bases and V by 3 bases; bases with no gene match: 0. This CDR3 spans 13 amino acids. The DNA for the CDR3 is TGTGCCAGCAGCTGGGACAGGCAAGAGACCCAGTACTTC. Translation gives CASSWDRQETQYF.

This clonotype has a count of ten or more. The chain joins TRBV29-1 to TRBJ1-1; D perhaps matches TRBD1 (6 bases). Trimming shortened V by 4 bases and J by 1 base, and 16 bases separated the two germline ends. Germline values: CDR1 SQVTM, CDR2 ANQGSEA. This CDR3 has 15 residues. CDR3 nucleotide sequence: TGCAGCGTTGCCCCGGCCCGGGGACAGAACACTGAAGCTTTCTTT. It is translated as CSVAPARGQNTEAFF.

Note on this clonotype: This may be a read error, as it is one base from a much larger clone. CDR3 in DNA: TGTGCCAGCAGTTACCCCAACCCCCGTTCGGGACAGGGTGCTTCGAGGAAAAACACTGAAGCTTTCTTT. Amino acid sequence: CASSYPNPRSGQGASRKNTEAFF. The rearrangement joins TRBV6-5 to TRBJ1-1, with TRBD1 identical over 9 bases. Trimming at V came to 2 bases and at J to 2 bases, leaving 27 bases not matched to a gene. Germline values: CDR1 MNHEY, CDR2 SVGAGI. This CDR3 has 23 amino acids.

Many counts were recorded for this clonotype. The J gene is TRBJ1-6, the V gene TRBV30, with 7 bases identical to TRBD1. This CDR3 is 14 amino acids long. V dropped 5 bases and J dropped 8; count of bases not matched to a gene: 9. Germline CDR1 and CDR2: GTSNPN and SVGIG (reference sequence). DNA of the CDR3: TGTGCCTGGGGTAGAGGGGGCAAGGATTCACCCCTCCACTTT. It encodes CAWGRGGKDSPLHF.

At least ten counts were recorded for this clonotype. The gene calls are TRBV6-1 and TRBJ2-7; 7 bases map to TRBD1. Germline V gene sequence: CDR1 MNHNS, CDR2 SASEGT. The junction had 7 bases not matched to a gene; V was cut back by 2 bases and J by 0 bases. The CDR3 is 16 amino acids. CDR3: CASSEYIGTASYEQYF. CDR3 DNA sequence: TGTGCCAGCAGTGAATACATCGGGACAGCCTCCTACGAGCAGTACTTC.

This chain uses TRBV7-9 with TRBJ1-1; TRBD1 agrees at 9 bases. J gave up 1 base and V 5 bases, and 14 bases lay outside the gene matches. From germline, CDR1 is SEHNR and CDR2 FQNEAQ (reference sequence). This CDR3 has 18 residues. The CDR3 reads CASSPLPGQGLRNTEAFF. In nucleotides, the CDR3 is TGTGCCAGCAGCCCCCTTCCGGGACAGGGTTTAAGGAACACTGAAGCTTTCTTT. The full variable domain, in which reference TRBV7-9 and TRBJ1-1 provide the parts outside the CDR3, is DTGVSQNPRHKITKRGQNVTFRCDPISEHNRLYWYRQTLGQGPEFLTYFQNEAQLEKSRLLSDRFSAERPKGSFSTLEIQRTEQGDSAMYLCASSPLPGQGLRNTEAFFGQGTRLTVV.

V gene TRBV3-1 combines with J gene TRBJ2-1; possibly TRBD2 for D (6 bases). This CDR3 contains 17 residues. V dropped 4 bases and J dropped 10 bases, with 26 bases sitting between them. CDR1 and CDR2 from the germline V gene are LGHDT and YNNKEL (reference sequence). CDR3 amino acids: CASSLDLAAWSTGEQFF. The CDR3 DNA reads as TGTGCCAGCAGCCTCGATTTAGCGGCCTGGTCGACTGGGGAGCAGTTCTTC.

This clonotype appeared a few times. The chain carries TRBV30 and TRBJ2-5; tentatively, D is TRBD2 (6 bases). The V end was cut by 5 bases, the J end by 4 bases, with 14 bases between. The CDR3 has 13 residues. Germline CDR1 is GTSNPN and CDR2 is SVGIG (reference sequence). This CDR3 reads CAWAPGRGETQYF. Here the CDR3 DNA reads TGTGCCTGGGCGCCTGGGCGGGGAGAGACCCAGTACTTC.